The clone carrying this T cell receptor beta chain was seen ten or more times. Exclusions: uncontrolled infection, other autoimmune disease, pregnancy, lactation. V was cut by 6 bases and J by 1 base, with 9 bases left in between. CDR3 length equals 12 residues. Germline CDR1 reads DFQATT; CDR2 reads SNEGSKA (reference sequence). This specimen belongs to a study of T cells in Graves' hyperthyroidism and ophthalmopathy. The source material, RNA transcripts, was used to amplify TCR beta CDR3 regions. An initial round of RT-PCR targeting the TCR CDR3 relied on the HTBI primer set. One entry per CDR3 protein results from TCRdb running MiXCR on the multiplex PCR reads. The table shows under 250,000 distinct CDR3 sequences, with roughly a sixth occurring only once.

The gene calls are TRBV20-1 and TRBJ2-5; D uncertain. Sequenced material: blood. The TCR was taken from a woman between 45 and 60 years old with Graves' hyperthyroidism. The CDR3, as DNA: TGCAGTGCCATTGAGGCCCAAGAGACCCAGTACTTC. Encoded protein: CSAIEAQETQYF.